This paragraph reports one TCR beta chain. Its target antigen remains unknown. No base-level quality is on record; no much larger clone is a single base apart. V is pared back by 5 bases and J by 2 bases, with 13 bases lying between the germline termini. CDR1 LNHDA and CDR2 SQIVND are derived from the germline V gene (reference sequence). The CDR3 contains 14 residues, cysteine and phenylalanine counted. The CDR3 DNA has 42 bases and is translated from base 1. Each clonotype received, on average, approximately 9.9x coverage in deep resolution sequencing performed on a MiSeq, where the target depth lay between 1 in 1 million and 1 in 200,000 T cells. The immunoSEQ hsTCRB Kit was used to generate the TCR beta libraries. Processing in the source paper ran as follows. The data were analyzed with ImmunoSEQ Analyzer and ImmunoSEQ Data Assistant, and V, D and J gene assignments followed IMGT definitions. Clonality was computed as one minus normalized Shannon entropy of productive rearrangement frequencies, ranging from 0 to 1. Only overrepresented clonotypes making up at least 0.05% of each patient's repertoire were included in the public clonotype analysis. Approximately 13 age-matched healthy donor repertoires from immuneACCESS served as clonality controls. Sourced from immuneACCESS, this table was stored by TCRdb with only in-frame sequences that have V and J called. A share of the clones is absent; for the studies checked, an unresolved V gene accounts for under half, and the remainder has no known explanation. That table supplies the V and J calls and clone size; D and trimming were determined from the DNA. For this sample the table gives a few hundred thousand clones, of which 67% were detected only once. Under 8% of the sample goes to the ten largest clones.

The sample belongs to a study of cytotoxic CD8 clonotypes in ibrutinib-treated CLL (dated by TCRdb to the early 2020s). At the level of the whole study: The cohort included roughly 15 treatment-naive and 11 relapsed/refractory patients; 17 were IGHV unmutated. Response samples were obtained after a median of around 11 months of treatment, with a range of about 6 to 36 months. Every sample from remission and from progressive disease was obtained while the patients were still on ibrutinib. Cryopreserved peripheral blood mononuclear cells were collected before treatment, at response, and at either disease progression or sustained remission. Partial responses were observed in roughly 25 patients and complete responses in 2; after a median follow-up of around 64 months, remission was maintained in 15 or so patients and progression was observed in about twelve. An average of about 250,000 productive templates and 94,082 productive rearrangements was obtained per sample. Longitudinal samples were obtainable from about 30% of the roughly 90 participants in the trial. Results and caveats for the whole study, not just this receptor: Public clonotypes were rare and either shrank or stayed stable during treatment, and the rise in clonality at ibrutinib response reflected expansion of private clonotypes. Sustained-remission and progressing patients did not have matched sampling times, and lymph node repertoires were not examined. At baseline, clonality was higher than in age-matched healthy donors and showed a strong correlation with circulating CD8+ T-cell counts. An increase in clonality was observed at ibrutinib response, with clonality remaining stable during sustained remission and falling back toward baseline at progression.

For TCR beta library preparation, roughly 2.2 micrograms of genomic DNA was extracted from cryopreserved PBMCs. Longitudinal blood samples from CLL patients on ibrutinib monotherapy underwent high-throughput TCR beta sequencing. The patients took part in an open-label, single-center phase 2 trial of ibrutinib monotherapy. This specimen consisted of PBMCs, obtained after 36 months of ibrutinib treatment. Rearrangement joined TRBV19 to TRBJ2-7; possibly the D gene is TRBD1, per 5 matching bases. This TCR came from a human donor with chronic lymphocytic leukemia. For the CDR3, the sequence is CASSFRVGAYEQYF. The base sequence is TGTGCCAGTAGTTTCAGGGTAGGGGCCTACGAGCAGTACTTC.